This T cell receptor beta chain was profiled in a study of blood T cell repertoires in COVID-19. Study as a whole: The United States, Italy and Spain supplied acute and convalescent COVID-19 samples.

The repertoire was sequenced with immunoSEQ multiplex PCR; TCRdb's copy has only in-frame clones and lacks some. The top ten clones hold 1% to 1.5% of a sample with tens of thousands of clones, 86% of them seen once. This clone was observed once. Trimming cost V 5 bases and J 2 bases; bases outside gene matches: 13. CDR1 is LNHDA and CDR2 is SQIVND in the germline V gene (reference sequence). The CDR3 loop spans 18 amino acids. Sequenced material: peripheral blood. The sequence was obtained from a woman of 80 years or more with acute or convalescent COVID-19. This chain connects TRBV19 to TRBJ1-5; 9 nucleotides line up with TRBD1. This CDR3 reads CASSDTGTGLLGNQPQHF. CDR3 DNA sequence: TGTGCCAGTAGTGATACCGGGACAGGGCTTCTGGGCAATCAGCCCCAGCATTTT.